This entry features one T cell receptor (beta chain) sequence. Its antigen is as yet unknown. The template for TCR beta VDJ and CDR3 sequence profiling was genomic DNA. TCRdb re-called the reads with MiXCR, one entry per CDR3 protein. The sample contains some 410,000 distinct CDR3 sequences, roughly 64% of which appear only once. The data belong to a study of CD8+CD57+ T cells in acquired aplastic anemia. Background on the study: DNA from sorted CD4+ and CD8+ cells averaged roughly 3.2 ug. Findings and caveats of the study: CD8+ Simpson's diversity showed no significant patient-control difference. Sharing between patients and controls was observed for twenty-nine CD8+ CDR3 sequences.

V lost 5 bases, J lost 0 bases, and 22 bases lay in between. This CDR3 has 17 residues. CDR1 DFQATT and CDR2 SNEGSKA come from the germline V gene (reference sequence). V and J are TRBV20-1 and TRBJ1-2; tentative D call: TRBD1 (6 bases). The material sequenced was sorted CD4+, CD8+, or CD8+CD57+ T cells (not recorded which) from PBMCs. The receptor was derived from a human donor in good health, serving as a control. In DNA, the CDR3 is TGCAGTGCTTCTGCTGATCAGGACAGCTGGGCTAACTATGGCTACACCTTC. Amino acids: CSASADQDSWANYGYTF.